What follows are 16 T cell receptor beta chains derived from one specimen sequenced in a study of blood T cells in healthy people across ages. With a J-beta primer mix and a sample-barcoded 5' primer, a second PCR ran roughly 6 to 11 cycles. MiXCR, applied by TCRdb to the 5' RACE reads, yields one record per CDR3 protein. Among fewer than 2,000,000 distinct CDR3 sequences listed, 35% to 50% were seen once. Source material: blood. These TCRs come from a human donor in good health.

Regarding this clonotype: One junction end does not reproduce the germline sequence, and a read error may be involved. This chain connects TRBV28 to TRBJ1-2; weak D call: TRBD1 (6 bases). Germline CDR1 reads MDHEN; CDR2 reads SYDVKM. This CDR3 is 15 amino acids long. This CDR3 is CATSPWGPNNYGYTF. CDR3 nucleotides: TGTGCCACCAGTCCATGGGGGCCCAATAACTATGGCTACACCTTC.

This clonotype was seen a handful of times. The chain couples TRBV28 to TRBJ1-1; D might be TRBD1 (5 bases). Germline V gene sequence: CDR1 MDHEN, CDR2 SYDVKM. With 11 bases removed from V and 4 bases from J, the gap between germline ends came to 11 bases. There are 11 residues in the CDR3. This chain's CDR3 is CAGSGPTEAFF. The CDR3, as DNA: TGTGCCGGGTCAGGGCCCACTGAAGCTTTCTTT.

The chain employs TRBV20-1 and TRBJ2-7, with a weak D call TRBD2 (6 bases). Germline-derived CDR1 and CDR2 are DFQATT and SNEGSKA (reference sequence). Trimming took off 3 bases at V and 3 bases at J, with 18 bases between the two ends. The CDR3 extends over 15 amino acids. CDR3 loop: CSARDTARGGYEQYF. CDR3 in DNA: TGCAGTGCTAGGGACACGGCAAGGGGAGGCTACGAGCAGTACTTC.

This sequence joins TRBV5-1 and TRBJ2-2, with D perhaps given as TRBD1 or TRBD2 (5 bases each). V lost 0 bases to trimming and J lost 6 bases, with 12 bases between them. CDR3 length: 15 residues. Germline CDR1 SGHRS, CDR2 YFSETQ. CDR3 nucleotide sequence: TGCGCCAGCAGCTTGGGGGGGACCCACCCCGGGGAGCTGTTTTTT. Its translation: CASSLGGTHPGELFF.

The gene calls are TRBV9 and TRBJ2-1; TRBD2 aligns across 11 bases. The CDR3 covers 16 residues. Germline V lookup: CDR1 SGDLS, CDR2 YYNGEE. Trimming took 4 bases from V and 3 from J; bases not matched to a gene: 6. CDR3 sequence (DNA): TGTGCCAGCAGCTCTTACGGGACTAGCGGCTACAATGAGCAGTTCTTC. Its protein product is CASSSYGTSGYNEQFF.

This clonotype has just a few counts. The chain uses TRBV20-1 and TRBJ2-7; 7 nucleotides agree with TRBD1. Per the germline V gene, CDR1 is DFQATT and CDR2 is SNEGSKA (reference sequence). Losses at the gene ends were 2 bases for V and 3 bases for J; bases not matched to a gene: 10. The CDR3 has 15 residues. The CDR3 DNA reads TGCAGTGCTAGATTAGGGAATAGGGGGCTCTACGAGCAGTACTTC. This sequence encodes CSARLGNRGLYEQYF.

V gene TRBV4-1 combines with J gene TRBJ2-3, with D possibly matching TRBD1 (5 bases). Germline V gene sequence: CDR1 MGHRA, CDR2 YSYEKL. CDR3 length: 16 amino acids. Trimming cost V 3 bases and J 3 bases, with 16 bases left between them. The CDR3 DNA reads TGCGCCAGCAGCCAGTGGCCAGGGAAGACGACAGATACGCAGTATTTT. Its translation: CASSQWPGKTTDTQYF.

This clonotype turned up a few times. The gene calls are TRBV3-1 and TRBJ2-3; D possibly corresponds to TRBD2 (5 bases). This CDR3 contains 12 residues. Germline V gene lookup returns CDR1 LGHDT and CDR2 YNNKEL (reference sequence). V lost 1 base, J lost 8 bases, and 7 bases lay in between. The chain's CDR3 is CASSQGETTQYF. The DNA for the CDR3 is TGTGCCAGCAGCCAAGGGGAGACTACGCAGTATTTT.

This clonotype showed up just a few times. In DNA, the CDR3 is TGTGCCTGGATCCCTCGGGACAGGGGGCTTGTCTATGGCTACACCTTC. Amino acid sequence: CAWIPRDRGLVYGYTF. V usage is TRBV30 and J usage is TRBJ1-2; 12 bases agree with TRBD1. The germline gives CDR1 GTSNPN, CDR2 SVGIG (reference sequence). V was pared by 4 bases and J by 4 bases, with 10 bases of the junction left unmatched. This CDR3 is built from 16 residues.

The chain recombines TRBV6-2 or TRBV6-3 with TRBJ2-6; 8 bases align to TRBD1. The CDR3 is made up of 18 amino acids. The trim removed 6 bases at V and 0 bases at J, leaving 10 bases unmatched. Per the germline V gene, CDR1 is MNHEY and CDR2 is SVGEGT. The CDR3 region is CASRGTGYFRSGANVLTF. The CDR3 DNA is TGTGCCAGCAGGGGGACAGGATATTTTCGCTCTGGGGCCAACGTCCTGACTTTC.

This clonotype has only a few counts. CDR3 sequence (DNA): TGTGCCAGCGGGACAGGGATGTCTGGTGGCTACACCTTC. The encoded protein is CASGTGMSGGYTF. The chain has TRBV10-3 and TRBJ1-2; 9 nucleotides agree with TRBD1. The CDR3 sequence is 13 residues long. CDR1 and CDR2 from the germline V gene are ENHRY and SYGVKD. Trimming cost V 10 bases and J 7 bases; bases outside gene matches: 10.

The rearrangement links TRBV7-6 to TRBJ2-1; 11 bases map to TRBD2. Germline V gene data show CDR1 as SGHVS and CDR2 as FNYEAQ. Unmatched junction bases numbered 5, after V lost 3 bases and J lost 7 bases. The CDR3 has 15 residues. The CDR3 DNA is TGTGCCAGCAGCTTGGGGACTAGCGGACCGAATGAGCAGTTCTTC. Translated: CASSLGTSGPNEQFF.

This chain joins TRBV7-2 and TRBJ1-6; D not resolved. Looked up from germline, CDR1 is SGHTA and CDR2 is FQGNSA. With 1 base removed from V and 8 bases from J, the gap between germline ends came to 9 bases. The CDR3 is 14 amino acids. The CDR3 bases are TGTGCCAGCAGCTTAGGAGCGGTTGATTCACCCCTCCACTTT. Translated, it gives CASSLGAVDSPLHF.

This clonotype occurred a few times. This chain connects TRBV5-6 to TRBJ2-5; D remains ambiguous. The DNA matches TRBJ2-7 better at its end, which makes the J call doubtful. The CDR3 length is 16 residues. CDR1 and CDR2 (germline): SGHDT, YYEEEE. CDR3 region: CASSLGRPKWIYEQYF. The DNA for the CDR3 is TGTGCCAGCAGCTTGGGCAGGCCAAAGTGGATCTACGAGCAGTACTTC.

The chain is built from TRBV6-6 and TRBJ2-7; a weak D match, TRBD2 (6 bases). Trimming took off 6 bases at V and 3 bases at J, with 18 bases between the two ends. From germline, CDR1 is MNHNY and CDR2 SVGAGI (reference sequence). This CDR3 comprises 15 residues. This chain's CDR3 is CASRYQYRGIYEQYF. The CDR3 DNA is TGTGCCAGCAGATACCAATACCGCGGGATCTACGAGCAGTACTTC.

The chain couples TRBV4-1 to TRBJ2-3, with 7 bases matching TRBD1. CDR3 length equals 16 residues. With V trimmed by 5 bases and J by 4 bases, 12 bases remained unmatched. Looked up from germline, CDR1 is MGHRA and CDR2 is YSYEKL. CDR3 nucleotide sequence: TGCGCCAGCAGCTCCGAACAGGGGTTTGGCGCAGATACGCAGTATTTT. It is translated as CASSSEQGFGADTQYF.